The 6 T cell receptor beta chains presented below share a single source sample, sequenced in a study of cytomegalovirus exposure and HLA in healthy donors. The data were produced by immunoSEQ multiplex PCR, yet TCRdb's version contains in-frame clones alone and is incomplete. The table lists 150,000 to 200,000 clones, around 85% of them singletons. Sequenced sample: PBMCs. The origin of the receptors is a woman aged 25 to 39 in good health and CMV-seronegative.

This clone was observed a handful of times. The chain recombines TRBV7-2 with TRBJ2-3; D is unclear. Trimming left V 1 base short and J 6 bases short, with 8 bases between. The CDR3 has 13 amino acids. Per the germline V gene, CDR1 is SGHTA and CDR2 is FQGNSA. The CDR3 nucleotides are TGTGCCAGCAGCTTAGATCCCATGGATACGCAGTATTTT. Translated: CASSLDPMDTQYF.

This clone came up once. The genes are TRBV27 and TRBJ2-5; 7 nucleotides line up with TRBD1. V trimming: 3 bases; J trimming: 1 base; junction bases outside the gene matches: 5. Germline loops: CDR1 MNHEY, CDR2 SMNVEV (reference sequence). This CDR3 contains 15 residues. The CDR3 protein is CASSLYRGIQETQYF. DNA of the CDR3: TGTGCCAGCAGTTTGTACAGGGGAATCCAAGAGACCCAGTACTTC.

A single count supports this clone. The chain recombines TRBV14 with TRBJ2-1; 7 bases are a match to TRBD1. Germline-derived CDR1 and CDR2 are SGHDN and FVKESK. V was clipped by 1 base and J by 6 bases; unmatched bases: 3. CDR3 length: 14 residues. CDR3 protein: CASSQGPGGNEQFF. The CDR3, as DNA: TGTGCCAGCAGCCAAGGACCAGGGGGCAATGAGCAGTTCTTC. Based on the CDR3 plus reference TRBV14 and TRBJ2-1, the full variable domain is EAGVTQFPSHSVIEKGQTVTLRCDPISGHDNLYWYRRVMGKEIKFLLHFVKESKQDESGMPNNRFLAERTGGTYSTLKVQPAELEDSGVYFCASSQGPGGNEQFFGPGTRLTVL.

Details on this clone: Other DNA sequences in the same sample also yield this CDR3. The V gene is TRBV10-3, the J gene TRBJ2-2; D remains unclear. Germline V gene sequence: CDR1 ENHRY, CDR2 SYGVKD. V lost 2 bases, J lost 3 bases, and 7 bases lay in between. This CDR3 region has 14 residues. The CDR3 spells CAISEGRDTGELFF. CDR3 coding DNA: TGTGCCATCAGTGAGGGACGCGACACCGGGGAGCTGTTTTTT.

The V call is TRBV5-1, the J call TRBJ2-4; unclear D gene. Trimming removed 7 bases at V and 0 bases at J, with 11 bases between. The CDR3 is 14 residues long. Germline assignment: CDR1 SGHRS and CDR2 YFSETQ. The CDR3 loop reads CASGIWLAKNIQYF. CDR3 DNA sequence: TGCGCCAGCGGTATTTGGTTAGCCAAAAACATTCAGTACTTC. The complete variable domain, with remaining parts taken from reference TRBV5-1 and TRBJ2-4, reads KAGVTQTPRYLIKTRGQQVTLSCSPISGHRSVSWYQQTPGQGLQFLFEYFSETQRNKGNFPGRFSGRQFSNSRSEMNVSTLELGDSALYLCASGIWLAKNIQYFGAGTRLSVL.

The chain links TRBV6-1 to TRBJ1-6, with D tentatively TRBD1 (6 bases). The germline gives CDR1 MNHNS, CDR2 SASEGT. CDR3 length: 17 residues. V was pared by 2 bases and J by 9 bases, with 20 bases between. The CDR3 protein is CASSEPLLAQGTSPLHF. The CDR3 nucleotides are TGTGCCAGCAGTGAACCCCTACTTGCTCAGGGGACTTCACCCCTCCACTTT.